One T cell receptor beta chain is described in this entry. Its matching antigen is unknown. Through template switching, a universal primer site was introduced, and the cDNA contained unique molecular identifiers. One entry per CDR3 protein, called by TCRdb with MiXCR from the 5' RACE reads. The repertoire holds about 330,000 distinct CDR3 sequences, around an eighth seen once, with roughly 7.8% in the top ten. These data originate in a study of identical twins. Study-wide findings and caveats: Among out-of-frame alpha sequences shared by twins, low generation probability occurred in excess.

This sample was also put to use in a study of yellow fever vaccine responses in identical twins.

The sample comprised CD8+ T cells sorted from blood. The TCR sequence derives from a woman between 18 and 29 years old in good health.

The CDR3 is CASSLAPHNEQFF. CDR3 bases: TGTGCCAGCAGTTTAGCCCCCCACAATGAGCAGTTCTTC. The J gene is TRBJ2-1, the V gene TRBV28; D remains unclear. V was clipped by 2 bases and J by 5 bases, with 7 bases between them. CDR3 length equals 13 residues. CDR1 is MDHEN and CDR2 is SYDVKM in the germline V gene.